Following are 23 T cell receptor beta chains from one sample sequenced in a study of Tregs in tolerant kidney transplant recipients. Measured with immunoSEQ multiplex PCR; TCRdb has only the in-frame clones, and not every one. Its listing shows 45,000 to 55,000 clones. The sequenced sample was CD4+ T cells from blood, obtained before the transplant. Receptors originate from a human donor who received a combined kidney and bone marrow transplant.

CDR3 DNA, as far as it was read: TGTGCCAGCAGGGAGAGGAGCTTAGGGGGAGAGACC. This codes for CASRERSLGGET. The full-length CDR3 reads as CASRERSLGGETQYF. The V call is TRBV2, the J call TRBJ2-5, with a weak D call TRBD1 (6 bases). The sequence runs out 3 residues before the end of the CDR3; the remainder is reconstructed from the germline J gene. The germline CDR1 and CDR2 sequences are SNHLY and FYNNEI. The CDR3 length is 15 residues. Trimming removed 6 bases from V and 4 bases from J, with 18 bases in between. Filled out from reference TRBV2 and TRBJ2-5, the complete variable domain reads EPEVTQTPSHQVTQMGQEVILRCVPISNHLYFYWYRQILGQKVEFLVSFYNNEISEKSEIFDDQFSVERPDGSNFTLKIRSTKLEDSAMYFCASRERSLGGETQYFGPGTRLLVL.

On this clone itself: The read comes to an end 3 residues before the CDR3 does, leaving the germline J gene to fill in the end. V is TRBV20-1 and J is TRBJ2-5; 16 bases match TRBD2. Germline V gene data show CDR1 as DFQATT and CDR2 as SNEGSKA (reference sequence). With V trimmed by 6 bases and J by 5 bases, 9 bases remained unmatched. The CDR3 totals 16 residues. The CDR3 protein is CSAAGLAGGPWETQYF. The CDR3 bases that were read are TGCAGTGCGGCGGGACTAGCGGGAGGGCCGTGGGAGACC.

CDR3: CASRRLAGDTYNEQFF. CDR3 DNA, as far as it was read: TGTGCCAGCAGGAGACTAGCGGGAGATACCTACAATGAG. The chain recombines TRBV2 with TRBJ2-1; 12 positions match TRBD2. The read gets to within 3 residues of the CDR3 end, and the germline J gene fills in the rest. The CDR3 covers 16 residues. Trimming took 6 bases from V and 2 from J; bases not matched to a gene: 5. Germline loops: CDR1 SNHLY, CDR2 FYNNEI.

A note on this clone: The CDR3 goes on 3 residues after the read ends, and that part is filled in from the germline J gene. The V gene is TRBV18, the J gene TRBJ1-1; 7 nucleotides match TRBD1. With 6 bases clipped from V and 0 bases from J, the junction kept 7 bases outside the gene matches. The CDR3 consists of 15 residues. Germline loops: CDR1 KGHSH, CDR2 LQKENI. The CDR3 reads CASSPRGNMNTEAFF. The CDR3 bases that were read are TGTGCCAGCTCCCCCAGGGGGAATATGAACACTGAA.

As to this clone: Read sequence stops 3 residues before the CDR3 end, and the germline J gene provides the missing end. This chain links TRBV7-9 with TRBJ1-1, with 7 bases lining up with TRBD1. Germline CDR1 SEHNR, CDR2 FQNEAQ (reference sequence). This CDR3 has 12 residues. The part of the CDR3 DNA that was read is TGTGCCAGCAGCTTAGATGCGACAGGG. Protein sequence: CASSLDATG. The full CDR3 protein reads CASSLDATGAFF.

For this clone: The read comes to an end 3 residues before the CDR3 does, leaving the germline J gene to fill in the end. The chain joins TRBV6-2 or TRBV6-3 to TRBJ2-7; 12 bases are a match to TRBD2. V was clipped by 4 bases and J by 6 bases; unmatched bases: 7. CDR1 and CDR2 (germline): MNHEY, SVGEGT. The CDR3 is 15 amino acids. The CDR3 loop is CASSLTSGRIGEQYF. The part of the CDR3 DNA that was read is TGTGCCAGCAGTTTGACTAGCGGGAGAATTGGCGAG.

Notes on this clone: Read coverage stops 3 residues before the CDR3 terminus; the germline J gene supplies the remainder. The rearrangement uses TRBV2 and TRBJ2-7; possibly TRBD2 for D (6 bases). Germline loops: CDR1 SNHLY, CDR2 FYNNEI. This CDR3 has 14 residues. The V end was cut by 7 bases, the J end by 3 bases, with 16 bases between. CDR3 DNA, as far as it was read: TGTGCCAGCATGGATAGCGGAGGCCGCTACGAG. Translating it yields CASMDSGGRYE. The entire CDR3 protein reads CASMDSGGRYEQYF.

As for this clone: The read comes to an end 3 residues before the CDR3 does, leaving the germline J gene to fill in the end. This sequence joins TRBV5-1 and TRBJ2-4; 14 bases line up with TRBD2. This CDR3 contains 19 residues. The trim removed 3 bases at V and 1 base at J, leaving 9 bases unmatched. Germline CDR1 SGHRS, CDR2 YFSETQ. Incomplete CDR3 DNA: TGCGCCAGCAGCTGGACTAGCGGGAGGATTGAGGGGGCCAAAAACATT. Translated: CASSWTSGRIEGAKNI. The full CDR3 protein reads CASSWTSGRIEGAKNIQYF.

For this clone: The read terminates 3 residues ahead of where the CDR3 ends, so the germline J gene completes it. The rearrangement links TRBV5-1 to TRBJ1-2, with TRBD1 matching 7 bases. Germline values: CDR1 SGHRS, CDR2 YFSETQ. The CDR3 contains 11 residues. Here the CDR3 reads CASSFDRDYTF. Incomplete CDR3 DNA: TGCGCCAGCAGCTTCGACAGGGAC.

On this clone itself: With the read ending 3 residues before the CDR3 end, the germline J gene is used to fill in that end. The V call is TRBV20-1, the J call TRBJ1-5, with no clear D. Trimming shortened V by 3 bases and J by 7 bases, and 13 bases separated the two germline ends. The CDR3 covers 13 residues. Germline V gene lookup returns CDR1 DFQATT and CDR2 SNEGSKA (reference sequence). CDR3 DNA (partial): TGCAGTGCTAGTGGGCAGGCGTCCCAGCCC. This translates into CSASGQASQP. The CDR3, in full, reads CSASGQASQPQHF.

Comment on this clone: Read data end 3 residues before the CDR3 end; the end is taken from the germline J gene. The chain uses TRBV18 and TRBJ1-3; 10 nucleotides agree with TRBD1. This CDR3 has 16 amino acids. Germline V lookup: CDR1 KGHSH, CDR2 LQKENI. J was trimmed by 7 bases and V by 2 bases; bases with no gene match: 8. The part of the CDR3 DNA that was read is TGTGCCAGCTCACCAACCGGGGACAGGGGATGGAACACC. This translates into CASSPTGDRGWNT. The entire CDR3 protein reads CASSPTGDRGWNTIYF.

On this clone itself: Sequencing ends 3 residues short of the CDR3 end; the germline J gene provides the rest. The chain carries TRBV2 and TRBJ1-2, with D uncertain. Germline-derived CDR1 and CDR2 are SNHLY and FYNNEI. The CDR3 covers 12 residues. The CDR3 here is CASSDRGRGYTF. Incomplete CDR3 DNA: TGTGCCAGCAGTGATCGGGGTCGGGGC.

Remarks on this clone: The CDR3 extends 3 residues past the end of the read, so its final part is completed from the germline J gene. The chain recombines TRBV29-1 with TRBJ1-4; 10 bases line up with TRBD1. The trim removed 2 bases at V and 8 bases at J, leaving 5 bases unmatched. Germline V gene data show CDR1 as SQVTM and CDR2 as ANQGSEA. The CDR3 contains 14 residues. CDR3 protein: CSVEMGDRGEKLFF. Incomplete CDR3 DNA: TGCAGCGTTGAAATGGGGGACAGGGGCGAAAAA.

CDR3: CASTVGAGQSYGYTF. The sequenced CDR3 bases are TGTGCCAGTACTGTCGGGGCAGGACAGAGCTATGGC. The V gene is TRBV19, the J gene TRBJ1-2, with a tentative D call TRBD1 (6 bases). The read halts 3 residues ahead of the CDR3 end, with the missing end drawn from the germline J gene. Trimming removed 7 bases at V and 4 bases at J, with 19 bases between. The CDR3 loop spans 15 amino acids. From germline, CDR1 is LNHDA and CDR2 SQIVND (reference sequence).

Regarding this clone: The read falls 3 residues short of the CDR3 end, and the missing part is taken from the germline J gene. This sequence joins TRBV2 and TRBJ1-2; TRBD1 matches 7 bases. The trim removed 6 bases at V and 4 bases at J, leaving 11 bases unmatched. This CDR3 comprises 15 residues. Germline lookup yields CDR1 SNHLY and CDR2 FYNNEI. This CDR3 reads CASSQRVRDSYGYTF. The covered CDR3 bases are TGTGCCAGCAGCCAAAGAGTACGGGACAGCTATGGC.

As for this clone: The read ends 3 residues shy of where the CDR3 ends; the end is completed using the germline J gene. The chain has TRBV20-1 and TRBJ2-1, with D possibly matching TRBD1 (6 bases). Trimming stripped 0 bases from V and 3 bases from J, with 15 bases between. The CDR3 loop spans 16 amino acids. Germline V lookup: CDR1 DFQATT, CDR2 SNEGSKA (reference sequence). The CDR3 is CSARDMPLRGYNEQFF. CDR3 bases read: TGCAGTGCTAGAGATATGCCCCTCAGGGGCTACAATGAG.

As for this clone: The missing CDR3 end, 3 residues past where the read stops, is filled in from the germline J gene. The chain recombines TRBV30 with TRBJ2-7; D remains unclear. Germline V gene data show CDR1 as GTSNPN and CDR2 as SVGIG (reference sequence). The ends were cut back, 0 bases at V and 3 bases at J, with 12 bases in the middle. The CDR3 consists of 14 residues. The sequenced part of the CDR3 DNA is TGTGCCTGGAGTGTAAAGAACAGCATCTACGAG. As protein: CAWSVKNSIYE. The whole CDR3 is CAWSVKNSIYEQYF.

A note on this clone: The read ends 3 residues shy of where the CDR3 ends; the end is completed using the germline J gene. The chain couples TRBV2 to TRBJ1-5; the D gene is possibly TRBD1 (6 bases). V was cut by 6 bases and J by 2 bases, with 11 bases left in between. The CDR3 spans 14 residues. Per germline, CDR1 SNHLY and CDR2 FYNNEI. CDR3 DNA, as far as it was read: TGTGCCAGCAGAAGGGACACCGGCAATCAGCCC. Translating gives CASRRDTGNQP. The CDR3, in full, reads CASRRDTGNQPQHF.

Details on this clone: The CDR3 extends 3 residues past the end of the read, so its final part is completed from the germline J gene. This chain joins TRBV29-1 and TRBJ2-7, with TRBD2 matching over 13 bases. There are 14 residues in the CDR3. V lost 7 bases to trimming and J lost 3 bases; unmatched junction nucleotides: 6. Germline V gene lookup returns CDR1 SQVTM and CDR2 ANQGSEA. CDR3 in amino acids: CSAQGLAGSYEQYF. CDR3 DNA (partial): TGCAGCGCCCAGGGACTAGCGGGGAGCTACGAG.

Concerning this clone itself: The read comes to an end 3 residues before the CDR3 does, leaving the germline J gene to fill in the end. V is TRBV20-1 and J is TRBJ2-7; D ambiguous. CDR1 and CDR2 from the germline V gene are DFQATT and SNEGSKA (reference sequence). Trimming shortened V by 0 bases and J by 3 bases, and 15 bases separated the two germline ends. The CDR3 totals 15 residues. The covered CDR3 bases are TGCAGTGCTAGAGATCTATTTAAGTCCAACTACGAG. This gives the protein CSARDLFKSNYE. In full, the CDR3 is CSARDLFKSNYEQYF.

Regarding this clone: The missing CDR3 end, 3 residues past where the read stops, is filled in from the germline J gene. V and J are TRBV6-1 and TRBJ1-5, with 7 bases lining up with TRBD1. The CDR3 totals 16 residues. J was trimmed by 4 bases and V by 3 bases; bases with no gene match: 9. Germline values: CDR1 MNHNS, CDR2 SASEGT. CDR3 bases read: TGTGCCAGCAGTGAGCGCCTGGGACAGAGAAATCAGCCC. This translates into CASSERLGQRNQP. The entire CDR3 reads CASSERLGQRNQPQHF.

A word on this clone: The read is 3 residues too short to cover the CDR3 end, so that end is filled in from the germline J gene. The rearrangement links TRBV5-1 to TRBJ2-3; 9 nucleotides align to TRBD2. This CDR3 comprises 14 residues. In germline, CDR1 is SGHRS, CDR2 YFSETQ. With V trimmed by 2 bases and J by 3 bases, 1 base remained unmatched. CDR3 residues: CASSFSGSTDTQYF. Partial CDR3 DNA: TGCGCCAGCAGCTTTAGCGGGAGTACAGATACG.

About this clone itself: The CDR3 end lies 3 residues beyond the end of the read and is filled in from the germline J gene. The chain is built from TRBV5-5 and TRBJ2-1; D not resolved. Trimming took off 6 bases at V and 7 bases at J, with 17 bases between the two ends. There are 14 residues in the CDR3. The germline CDR1 and CDR2 sequences are SGHKS and YYEKEE (reference sequence). Partial CDR3 DNA: TGTGCCAGCACCGGGTCCCTGGGTGCAAATGAG. It is translated as CASTGSLGANE. The CDR3 as a whole reads CASTGSLGANEQFF. Full variable domain (outside the CDR3, taken from reference TRBV5-5 and TRBJ2-1): DAGVTQSPTHLIKTRGQQVTLRCSPISGHKSVSWYQQVLGQGPQFIFQYYEKEERGRGNFPDRFSARQFPNYSSELNVNALLLGDSALYLCASTGSLGANEQFFGPGTRLTVL.